One sample yielded the 14 T cell receptor beta chains listed below, sequenced in a study of blood T cell repertoires in COVID-19 (dated by TCRdb to about 2020). The protocol used for the library was the immunoSEQ multiplex PCR assay. TCRdb holds this immuneACCESS table with in-frame rearrangements only. Some clones are missing; in checked studies, unresolved V genes explain under half, and the rest has no known cause. The sample profile shows 200,000 to 250,000 clones; about 90% of them were found once. The ten largest clones capture about 3.1% of the sample. Sequencing was done on a sample of peripheral blood. The receptor source for this set is a woman between 25 and 40 years old who had recovered from COVID-19.

The rearrangement joins TRBV7-9 to TRBJ2-5; TRBD2 might be the D (6 bases). Between the trimmed V and J ends, which lost 2 bases and 13 bases, there was a span of 20 bases. CDR3 length equals 14 residues. Germline CDR1 reads SEHNR; CDR2 reads FQNEAQ (reference sequence). CDR3 coding DNA: TGTGCCAGCAGCTTACAACAGCTTTGGAGGGAGATGTACTTC. Residues: CASSLQQLWREMYF.

J is TRBJ2-3 and V is TRBV5-1, with TRBD2 matching 7 bases. Germline-derived CDR1 and CDR2 are SGHRS and YFSETQ. J gave up 0 bases and V 0 bases, and 7 bases lay outside the gene matches. This CDR3 region has 17 residues. CDR3 amino acids: CASSLAGGSTSTDTQYF. DNA of the CDR3: TGCGCCAGCAGCTTGGCCGGCGGGAGTACTAGCACAGATACGCAGTATTTT. The variable domain in full, completed from reference TRBV5-1 and TRBJ2-3, reads KAGVTQTPRYLIKTRGQQVTLSCSPISGHRSVSWYQQTPGQGLQFLFEYFSETQRNKGNFPGRFSGRQFSNSRSEMNVSTLELGDSALYLCASSLAGGSTSTDTQYFGPGTRLTVL.

The J gene is TRBJ2-7, the V gene TRBV13; TRBD2 matches at 8 bases. This CDR3 spans 13 amino acids. V was clipped by 4 bases and J by 2 bases; unmatched bases: 1. The germline V gene has CDR1 PRHDT and CDR2 FYEKMQ (reference sequence). DNA for the CDR3: TGTGCCAGCAGCTGGCGGGGGGCCTACGAGCAGTACTTC. As protein: CASSWRGAYEQYF.

The chain carries TRBV27 and TRBJ1-4, with D perhaps matching TRBD1 (5 bases). This CDR3 spans 14 amino acids. Trimming took off 4 bases at V and 1 base at J, with 7 bases between the two ends. Per germline, CDR1 MNHEY and CDR2 SMNVEV (reference sequence). CDR3 in DNA: TGTGCCAGCAGTTGGAGGGGAACTAATGAAAAACTGTTTTTT. It encodes CASSWRGTNEKLFF.

Worth noting for this clone: The same CDR3 arises from other DNA sequences in this sample as well. The CDR3 sequence is CASSSRTAYEQYF. CDR3 DNA: TGCGCCAGCAGCTCCAGAACAGCCTACGAGCAGTACTTC. The gene calls are TRBV5-1 and TRBJ2-7, with unresolved D. Germline CDR1 reads SGHRS; CDR2 reads YFSETQ. Between the trimmed V and J ends, which lost 3 bases and 2 bases, there was a span of 9 bases. The CDR3 length is 13 residues.

This clone was seen a few times. The rearrangement links TRBV27 to TRBJ1-1; no clear D gene. The ends were cut back, 0 bases at V and 0 bases at J, with 8 bases in the middle. The CDR3 sequence is 15 residues long. Germline CDR1 MNHEY, CDR2 SMNVEV (reference sequence). CDR3 loop: CASSLSLQLNTEAFF. The CDR3 nucleotides read TGTGCCAGCAGTTTATCCCTACAGTTGAACACTGAAGCTTTCTTT.

This clone occurred a few times. This sequence joins TRBV13 and TRBJ2-7; 9 nucleotides align to TRBD2. The trim removed 1 base at V and 3 bases at J, leaving 4 bases unmatched. The germline gives CDR1 PRHDT, CDR2 FYEKMQ (reference sequence). CDR3 length: 15 residues. The CDR3, as DNA: TGTGCCAGCAGCTTAGTGGCTAGCGGGGTCTACGAGCAGTACTTC. Protein: CASSLVASGVYEQYF.

The chain links TRBV7-8 to TRBJ1-1; 7 bases are a match to TRBD1. Germline-derived CDR1 and CDR2 are SGHVS and FQNEAQ. This CDR3 spans 14 amino acids. J gave up 4 bases and V 2 bases, and 4 bases lay outside the gene matches. The CDR3 DNA reads TGTGCCAGCAGCTTAATCAGGGGGGTCACTGAAGCTTTCTTT. Its protein product is CASSLIRGVTEAFF.

The genes are TRBV5-1 and TRBJ2-5; 7 bases align to TRBD1. CDR3 length equals 15 residues. With V trimmed by 4 bases and J by 5 bases, 11 bases remained unmatched. CDR1 SGHRS and CDR2 YFSETQ come from the germline V gene. CDR3 in amino acids: CASSPNGQAGETQYF. CDR3 sequence (DNA): TGCGCCAGCAGCCCCAACGGACAGGCAGGGGAGACCCAGTACTTC. Variable domain in full (rest from reference TRBV5-1 and TRBJ2-5): KAGVTQTPRYLIKTRGQQVTLSCSPISGHRSVSWYQQTPGQGLQFLFEYFSETQRNKGNFPGRFSGRQFSNSRSEMNVSTLELGDSALYLCASSPNGQAGETQYFGPGTRLLVL.

This chain links TRBV12-3 or TRBV12-4 with TRBJ2-2, with a tentative D call TRBD2 (6 bases). CDR3 length: 12 residues. Trimming removed 7 bases from V and 7 bases from J, with 10 bases in between. CDR3: CASTWGGGELFF. The CDR3 region has the DNA TGTGCCAGCACCTGGGGAGGCGGGGAGCTGTTTTTT.

This sequence joins TRBV27 and TRBJ1-1, with 7 bases aligning to TRBD1. Germline V gene data show CDR1 as MNHEY and CDR2 as SMNVEV (reference sequence). J was trimmed by 0 bases and V by 6 bases; bases with no gene match: 4. The CDR3 extends over 14 amino acids. The chain's CDR3 is CASRLQGLNTEAFF. CDR3 sequence (DNA): TGTGCCAGCAGGCTACAGGGGCTGAACACTGAAGCTTTCTTT.

The rearrangement uses TRBV27 and TRBJ2-4; D perhaps matches TRBD1 (5 bases). The CDR3 covers 12 residues. Trimming shortened V by 7 bases and J by 5 bases, and 9 bases separated the two germline ends. The germline V gene has CDR1 MNHEY and CDR2 SMNVEV (reference sequence). The CDR3 DNA follows: TGTGCCAGCACAGGGTGGCAAAACATTCAGTACTTC. Residues: CASTGWQNIQYF.

This clone was counted a single time. The V call is TRBV27, the J call TRBJ1-2, with TRBD1 matching over 9 bases. With V trimmed by 8 bases and J by 4 bases, 5 bases remained unmatched. Germline V gene sequence: CDR1 MNHEY, CDR2 SMNVEV (reference sequence). The CDR3 contains 13 residues. The CDR3 region is CASRTGGAYGYTF. The DNA for the CDR3 is TGTGCCAGCCGAACAGGGGGCGCCTATGGCTACACCTTC.

The rearrangement uses TRBV11-3 and TRBJ2-2, with D possibly matching TRBD2 (6 bases). The V end lost 3 bases, the J end lost 2 bases, and 13 bases lay between the germline ends. This CDR3 has 16 residues. Germline V gene data show CDR1 as SGHNT and CDR2 as YENEEA. The CDR3 loop reads CASSFSGGANTGELFF. The CDR3 region has the DNA TGTGCCAGCAGCTTTAGCGGCGGGGCAAACACCGGGGAGCTGTTTTTT.